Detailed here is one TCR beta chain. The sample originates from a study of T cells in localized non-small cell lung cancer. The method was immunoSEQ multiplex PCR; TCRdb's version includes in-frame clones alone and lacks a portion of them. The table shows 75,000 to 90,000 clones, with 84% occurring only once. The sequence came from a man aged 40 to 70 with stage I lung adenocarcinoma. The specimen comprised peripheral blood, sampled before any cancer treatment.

The CDR3 nucleotides read TGTGCCAGCAGCGTTCAAGGTGGGGGGCAAGAGACCCAGTACTTC. The encoded protein is CASSVQGGGQETQYF. The genes are TRBV9 and TRBJ2-5, with D possibly TRBD2 on 6 matching bases. The length of the CDR3 is 15 residues. V was clipped by 2 bases and J by 2 bases, with 13 bases between them. Germline V gene sequence: CDR1 SGDLS, CDR2 YYNGEE.